This T cell receptor beta chain derives from a study of shared clonotypes between healthy human individuals. Overall study findings and caveats: Clonotype sharing across a handful of donors was observed for 4% to 6.5% of naive CD4 clonotypes. Although depth was large, rarefaction showed that sequencing of the sorted subsets was incomplete. As a rule, naive subsets had a larger estimated richness than memory subsets.

Produced via immunoSEQ multiplex PCR; TCRdb's table is partial and in-frame only. The repertoire holds under 2,500,000 clones, with almost 96% as singletons. Naive CD45RA+ and memory CD45RA-negative subsets were split from CD4+ cells. In regard to this clone: Its specificity is unknown.

The CDR3 is 14 residues long. Germline CDR1 is ENHRY and CDR2 is SYGVKD. Losses at the gene ends were 7 bases for V and 10 bases for J; bases not matched to a gene: 8. The TCR sequence derives from a man between 18 and 35 years old in good health. Sequenced input: naive CD4+ T cells sorted from blood. The subset is: CD45RA+ positively selected. This chain connects TRBV10-3 to TRBJ2-1; TRBD1 aligns across 12 bases. The CDR3 is CAITGQGAGGEQFF. The CDR3, as DNA: TGTGCCATCACGGGACAGGGGGCAGGCGGGGAGCAGTTCTTC.